What follows is one T cell receptor beta chain and its context. Its antigen is still unknown. No much larger clone exists at a distance of one base, and base qualities are not known. The CDR3, cysteine through phenylalanine, is 17 amino acids long. The kept DNA is CDR3 alone, 51 bases in frame from the first base. At the junction V is shortened by 5 bases and J by 0 bases, with 16 bases in between. The record originates from a study of blood T cells in healthy people across ages (dated by TCRdb to about 2015). Broadly, across the study: Template switching captured roughly one uniquely barcoded TCR beta cDNA molecule per two T cells in model experiments. Using deep sequencing normalized with unique cDNA molecular identifiers, the study measured how TCR beta repertoire diversity changes with age. Four age groups were formed from the donors: young (average about 17 years), middle-aged (around 40), aged (under 70) and long-lived (more than 75). To avoid experimental bias, donors of different ages were distributed randomly across sequencing lanes. The study analyzed two additional independent replicas of 1 million unique cDNA reads from the same blood draw for two donors, one aged 18 to 30 and one aged 80 or older. What the work shows at the level of the full study, not this receptor alone: Observed TCR beta diversity per million T cells fell roughly linearly with age, and a significant reduction was already apparent by age around 40. Bulk unsorted PBMC profiling prevented conclusive comparison of naive and antigen-experienced compartments. Compared with the aged group, the long-lived group had more naive CD4+ T cells, fewer expanded clones and increased TCR diversity, suggesting age selection. Estimates of total diversity from one million sequenced T cells were regarded as lower bounds and underestimates. The CMV infection status of donors was not known, potentially confounding age-related changes in expanded clonotypes. The percentage of naive T cells measured by flow cytometry correlated strongly with observed TCR beta diversity.

Systemically healthy Caucasian individuals from Russia, around 38 in total and aged about 6 to 90 years, were included as donors. Approximately 11 milliliters of peripheral blood were drawn from each donor into EDTA-treated Vacutainer tubes. PBMCs were isolated by Ficoll-Paque density-gradient centrifugation, with at least 7 million obtained per sample. Total RNA was extracted from PBMCs with Trizol reagent, with at least 5.5 micrograms obtained per sample. For every donor, flow cytometry on a PBMC aliquot measured the percentage of naive CD45RAhigh/CD27high T cells. The method behind the library was 5' RACE. The reads were generated on an Illumina HiSeq 2500. The second PCR ran for roughly 7 to 12 cycles and used a J-beta primer mix along with a sample-barcoded 5' primer. Each TCR beta cDNA molecule received a unique molecular identifier from a template-switch 5' adaptor carrying 12 random nucleotides. Each sample yielded at least 3 million CDR3-containing paired-end reads. First-strand cDNA was synthesized from all RNA with the Mint cDNA synthesis kit, primed by a TRBC-specific oligonucleotide. After uracil-DNA glycosylase treatment, a first 18-cycle PCR used universal primers M1SS and BC2_uni_R on all cDNA. The published analysis was carried out like this. For normalization, 1 million high-quality reads, each with a distinct molecular identifier, were randomly selected from each sample. Instead of being binned into consensus sequences, reads that shared molecular identifiers were thrown out. MiTCR, run with a Q25 quality threshold and the strictest error-elimination algorithm, handled CDR3 identification, clonotype clustering and error correction. A nonparametric unseen species model with Euler transformation was used to estimate lower-bound total TCR beta diversity. TCRdb itself trimmed the public reads at Q25 with fastp, ran MiXCR and retained productive beta chains. Identical CDR3 protein sequences are pooled into one entry, listed with their most common genes and DNA. The V and J calls shown here were made by TCRdb, not taken from the authors' results. This sample comprises around 900,000 distinct CDR3 sequences, approximately 50% of them detected only once. The ten largest clonotypes hold about a fifth of the sample.

The rearranged segments are TRBV12-3 or TRBV12-4 and TRBJ1-4, with no D gene named confidently. This clonotype originated in a woman aged 60-75 years in good health. Specimen: blood. The CDR3 amino acid sequence is: CASSDPSHLATNEKLFF. The DNA is as follows: TGTGCCAGCAGTGACCCCAGTCATTTGGCAACTAATGAAAAACTGTTTTTT.